This is a list of T cell receptor beta chains from one sample in a study of T cell repertoires in cytomegalovirus infection. Each CDR3 protein is one row after TCRdb ran MiXCR on the reads. The repertoire has 310,000 or so distinct CDR3 sequences, roughly a tenth of them found once; the top ten carry over 2.5%. The specimen sequenced was PBMCs. Receptors were obtained from a human donor in good health (CMV status not recorded). Some clones in this sample may be carry-over from other donors' samples. Each CDR3 is given with its conserved first and last residue. Fields, in order: V gene, D gene, J gene, clone size, CDR3 DNA, CDR3 protein. The D gene is left open where the match is weak. Clone size is stated in some rows and not others, as once, few, many or a class when expanded.

v_gene: TRBV6-5
d_gene: TRBD2
j_gene: TRBJ2-7
abundance: .
CDR3nt: TGTGCCAGCAGTTACGCGGCGGGGGGCTACGAGCAGTACTTC
CDR3aa: CASSYAAGGYEQYF

v_gene: TRBV28
d_gene: .
j_gene: TRBJ1-2
abundance: .
CDR3nt: TGTGCCAGCAGTACCGGGACGGACTATGGCTACACCTTC
CDR3aa: CASSTGTDYGYTF

v_gene: TRBV14
d_gene: .
j_gene: TRBJ1-1
abundance: .
CDR3nt: TGTGCCAGCAGCCAAGAAATTTGGGGGTGGAACACTGAAGCTTTCTTT
CDR3aa: CASSQEIWGWNTEAFF

v_gene: TRBV6-2/TRBV6-3
d_gene: .
j_gene: TRBJ1-2
abundance: many
CDR3nt: TGTGCCAGCAGTCCCGGACGTTTGTGGGATGGCTACACCTTC
CDR3aa: CASSPGRLWDGYTF

v_gene: TRBV20-1
d_gene: TRBD2
j_gene: TRBJ2-3
abundance: many
CDR3nt: TGCAGTGCCATAACCCCTAGCGGCGGCACAGATACGCAGTATTTT
CDR3aa: CSAITPSGGTDTQYF

v_gene: TRBV2
d_gene: TRBD2
j_gene: TRBJ2-5
abundance: many
CDR3nt: TGTGCCAGCAGTGGGGACCTGGGAGGGTCGAAGACCCAGTACTTC
CDR3aa: CASSGDLGGSKTQYF

v_gene: TRBV20-1
d_gene: .
j_gene: TRBJ1-5
abundance: few
CDR3nt: TGCAGTGCTTCACCAGGGGATCCGAATCAGCCCCAGCATTTT
CDR3aa: CSASPGDPNQPQHF

v_gene: TRBV20-1
d_gene: .
j_gene: TRBJ1-2
abundance: many
CDR3nt: TGCAGTGCGGACAAAATGGGGGCTGGTGGCTACACCTTC
CDR3aa: CSADKMGAGGYTF

v_gene: TRBV7-3
d_gene: TRBD1
j_gene: TRBJ1-2
abundance: many
CDR3nt: TGTGCCAGCAGCTCCGGGACAGGGATCGGCTACACCTTC
CDR3aa: CASSSGTGIGYTF

v_gene: TRBV29-1
d_gene: .
j_gene: TRBJ1-1
abundance: many
CDR3nt: TGCAGCGTTGAGAGACGGACAGCAGAAGCTTTCTTT
CDR3aa: CSVERRTAEAFF

v_gene: TRBV12-3/TRBV12-4
d_gene: TRBD1
j_gene: TRBJ2-5
abundance: many
CDR3nt: TGTGCCAGCAGTTTGGGAGGACAGGGGGCACAAGAGACCCAGTACTTC
CDR3aa: CASSLGGQGAQETQYF

v_gene: TRBV5-6
d_gene: TRBD2
j_gene: TRBJ2-7
abundance: many
CDR3nt: TGTGCCAGCAGCGACCTGCGTAGCGGGGCCCTCTACGAGCAGTACTTC
CDR3aa: CASSDLRSGALYEQYF

v_gene: TRBV6-1
d_gene: TRBD1
j_gene: TRBJ2-2
abundance: many
CDR3nt: TGTGCCAGCAGTCGGACAGGGGGCTCGTCGAACACCGGGGAGCTGTTTTTT
CDR3aa: CASSRTGGSSNTGELFF

v_gene: TRBV20-1
d_gene: TRBD1
j_gene: TRBJ2-1
abundance: .
CDR3nt: TGCAGTGCAGAGACAGGGATGTATAAGCAGTTCTTC
CDR3aa: CSAETGMYKQFF

v_gene: TRBV18
d_gene: .
j_gene: TRBJ1-5
abundance: few
CDR3nt: TGTGCCAGCTCACCAGAAGGCAACAATCAGCCCCAGCATTTT
CDR3aa: CASSPEGNNQPQHF

v_gene: TRBV20-1
d_gene: .
j_gene: TRBJ1-1
abundance: many
CDR3nt: TGCAGTGCTCCCGCCCTGGCCCTCACTGAAGCTTTCTTT
CDR3aa: CSAPALALTEAFF

v_gene: TRBV29-1
d_gene: .
j_gene: TRBJ1-1
abundance: many
CDR3nt: TGCAGCGTTGAAGATGTGGGTACTGTCGATTGGGTGTACACTGAAGCTTTCTTT
CDR3aa: CSVEDVGTVDWVYTEAFF

v_gene: TRBV29-1
d_gene: .
j_gene: TRBJ2-1
abundance: many
CDR3nt: TGCAGCGTTGAAGATTACCCAACATCCGATGAGCAGTTCTTC
CDR3aa: CSVEDYPTSDEQFF

v_gene: TRBV15
d_gene: .
j_gene: TRBJ2-6
abundance: many
CDR3nt: TGTGCCACCAGCAGGCAGGGTACTGGGGCCAACGTCCTGACTTTC
CDR3aa: CATSRQGTGANVLTF

v_gene: TRBV29-1
d_gene: .
j_gene: TRBJ2-1
abundance: many
CDR3nt: TGCAGCGGGGGGTACAATGAGCAGTTCTTC
CDR3aa: CSGGYNEQFF

v_gene: TRBV6-2/TRBV6-3
d_gene: .
j_gene: TRBJ2-1
abundance: many
CDR3nt: TGTGCCAGCAGTTACAAGGGGAGCTCCTACAATGAGCAGTTCTTC
CDR3aa: CASSYKGSSYNEQFF

v_gene: TRBV6-2/TRBV6-3
d_gene: .
j_gene: TRBJ2-4
abundance: many
CDR3nt: TGTGCCAGCAGTTACTCATTGGGTAGGGCAGAAGCCAAAAACATTCAGTACTTC
CDR3aa: CASSYSLGRAEAKNIQYF

v_gene: TRBV20-1
d_gene: .
j_gene: TRBJ1-1
abundance: many
CDR3nt: TGCAGTGCTAGAGGGATGGGAGACAGGCACACTGAAGCTTTCTTT
CDR3aa: CSARGMGDRHTEAFF

v_gene: TRBV7-2
d_gene: TRBD1
j_gene: TRBJ1-2
abundance: many
CDR3nt: TGTGCCAGCAGCATCCTACAGGGGAACTATGGCTACACCTTC
CDR3aa: CASSILQGNYGYTF

v_gene: TRBV28
d_gene: .
j_gene: TRBJ1-2
abundance: .
CDR3nt: TGTGCCAGCAGTTTCCGCGGGACTGCTGCTGGCTACACCTTC
CDR3aa: CASSFRGTAAGYTF

v_gene: TRBV20-1
d_gene: .
j_gene: TRBJ1-2
abundance: many
CDR3nt: TGCAGTGCTAGAGACAGACAGGTCTATGGCTACACCTTC
CDR3aa: CSARDRQVYGYTF

v_gene: TRBV27
d_gene: .
j_gene: TRBJ2-1
abundance: .
CDR3nt: TGTGCCAGCAGTCGAGCGGGACACTTCTCCTACAATGAGCAGTTCTTC
CDR3aa: CASSRAGHFSYNEQFF

v_gene: TRBV7-2
d_gene: .
j_gene: TRBJ1-3
abundance: many
CDR3nt: TGTGCCAGCAGCTTAACAGCGTACTCTGGAAACACCATATATTTT
CDR3aa: CASSLTAYSGNTIYF

v_gene: TRBV6-6
d_gene: .
j_gene: TRBJ1-5
abundance: many
CDR3nt: TGTGCCAGCAGCTCGGGGGGCTGGGGCAATCAGCCCCAGCATTTT
CDR3aa: CASSSGGWGNQPQHF